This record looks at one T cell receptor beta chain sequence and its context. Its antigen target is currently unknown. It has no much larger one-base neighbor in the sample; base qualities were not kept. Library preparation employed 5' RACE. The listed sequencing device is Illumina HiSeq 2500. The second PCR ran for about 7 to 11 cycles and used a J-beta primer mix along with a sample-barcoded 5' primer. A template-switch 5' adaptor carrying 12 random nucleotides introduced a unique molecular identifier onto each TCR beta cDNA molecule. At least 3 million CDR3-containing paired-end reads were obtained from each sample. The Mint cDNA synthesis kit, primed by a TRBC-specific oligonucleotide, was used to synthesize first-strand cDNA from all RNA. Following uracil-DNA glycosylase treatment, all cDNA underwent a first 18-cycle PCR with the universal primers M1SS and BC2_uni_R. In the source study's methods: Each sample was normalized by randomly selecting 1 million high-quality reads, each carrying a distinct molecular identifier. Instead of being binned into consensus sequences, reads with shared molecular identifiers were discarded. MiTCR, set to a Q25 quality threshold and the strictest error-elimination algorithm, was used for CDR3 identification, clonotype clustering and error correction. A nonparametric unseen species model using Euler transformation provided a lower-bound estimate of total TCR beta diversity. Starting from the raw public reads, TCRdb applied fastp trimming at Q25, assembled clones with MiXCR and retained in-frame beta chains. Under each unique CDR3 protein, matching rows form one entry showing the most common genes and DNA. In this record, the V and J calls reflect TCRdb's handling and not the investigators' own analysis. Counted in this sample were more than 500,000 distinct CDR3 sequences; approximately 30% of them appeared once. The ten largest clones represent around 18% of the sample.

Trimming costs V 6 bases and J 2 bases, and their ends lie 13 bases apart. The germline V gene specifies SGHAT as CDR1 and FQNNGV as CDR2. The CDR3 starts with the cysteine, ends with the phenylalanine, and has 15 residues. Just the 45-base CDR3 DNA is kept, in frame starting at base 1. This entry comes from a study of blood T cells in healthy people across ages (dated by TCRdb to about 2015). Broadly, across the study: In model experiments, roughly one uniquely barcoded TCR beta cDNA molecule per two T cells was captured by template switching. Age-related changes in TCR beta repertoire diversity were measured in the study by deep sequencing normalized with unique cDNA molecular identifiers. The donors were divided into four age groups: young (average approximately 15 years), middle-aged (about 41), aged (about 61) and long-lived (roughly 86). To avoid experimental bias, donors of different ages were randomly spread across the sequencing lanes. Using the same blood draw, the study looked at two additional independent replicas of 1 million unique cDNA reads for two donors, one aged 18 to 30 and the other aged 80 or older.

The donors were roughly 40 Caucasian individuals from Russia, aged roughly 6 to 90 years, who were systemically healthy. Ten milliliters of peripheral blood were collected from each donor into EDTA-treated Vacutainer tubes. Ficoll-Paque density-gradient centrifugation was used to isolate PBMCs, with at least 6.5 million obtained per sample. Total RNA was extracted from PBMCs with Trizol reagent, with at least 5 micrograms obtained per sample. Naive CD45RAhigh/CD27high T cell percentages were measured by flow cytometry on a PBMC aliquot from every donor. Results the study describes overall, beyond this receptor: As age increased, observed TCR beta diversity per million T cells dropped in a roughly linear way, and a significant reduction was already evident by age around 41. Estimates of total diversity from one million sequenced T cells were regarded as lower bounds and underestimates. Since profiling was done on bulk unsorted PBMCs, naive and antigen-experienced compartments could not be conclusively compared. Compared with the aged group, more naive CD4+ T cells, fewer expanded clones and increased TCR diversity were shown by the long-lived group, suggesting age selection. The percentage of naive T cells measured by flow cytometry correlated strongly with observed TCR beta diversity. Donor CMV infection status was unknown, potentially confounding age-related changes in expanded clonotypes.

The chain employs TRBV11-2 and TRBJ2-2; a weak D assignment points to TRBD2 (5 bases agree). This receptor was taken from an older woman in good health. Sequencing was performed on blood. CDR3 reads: CASSNGGGNTGELFF. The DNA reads TGTGCCAGCAGTAATGGCGGAGGAAACACCGGGGAGCTGTTTTTT.